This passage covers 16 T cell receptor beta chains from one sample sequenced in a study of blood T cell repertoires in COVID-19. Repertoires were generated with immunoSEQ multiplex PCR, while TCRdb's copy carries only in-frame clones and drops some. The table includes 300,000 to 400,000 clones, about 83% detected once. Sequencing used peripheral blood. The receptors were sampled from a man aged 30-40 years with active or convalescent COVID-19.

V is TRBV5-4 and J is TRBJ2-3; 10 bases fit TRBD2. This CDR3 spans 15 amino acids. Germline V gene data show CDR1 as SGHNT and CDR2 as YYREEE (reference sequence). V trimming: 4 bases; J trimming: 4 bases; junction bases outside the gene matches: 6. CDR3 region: CASSPSGGASDTQYF. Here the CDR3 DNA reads TGTGCCAGCAGCCCGAGCGGGGGGGCATCAGATACGCAGTATTTT.

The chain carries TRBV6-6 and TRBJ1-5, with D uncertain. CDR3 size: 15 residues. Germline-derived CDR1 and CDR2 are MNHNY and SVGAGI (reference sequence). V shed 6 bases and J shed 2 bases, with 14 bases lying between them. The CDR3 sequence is CASSSWAGGNQPQHF. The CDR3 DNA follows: TGTGCCAGCAGCTCGTGGGCCGGGGGCAATCAGCCCCAGCATTTT.

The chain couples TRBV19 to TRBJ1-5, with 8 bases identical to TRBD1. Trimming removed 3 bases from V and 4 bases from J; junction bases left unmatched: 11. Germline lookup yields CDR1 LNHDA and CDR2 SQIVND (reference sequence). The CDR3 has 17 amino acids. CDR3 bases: TGTGCCAGTAGTATCCCGACAGGGGACCTTTGGAATCAGCCCCAGCATTTT. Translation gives CASSIPTGDLWNQPQHF.

CDR3 sequence: CATSDSESYQETQYF. The CDR3 DNA reads as TGTGCCACCAGTGATTCGGAGTCGTACCAAGAGACCCAGTACTTC. V gene TRBV24-1 combines with J gene TRBJ2-5; D not certain. The germline V gene has CDR1 KGHDR and CDR2 SFDVKD. The V and J ends lost 2 bases and 0 bases respectively, with 9 bases between them. CDR3 length: 15 residues.

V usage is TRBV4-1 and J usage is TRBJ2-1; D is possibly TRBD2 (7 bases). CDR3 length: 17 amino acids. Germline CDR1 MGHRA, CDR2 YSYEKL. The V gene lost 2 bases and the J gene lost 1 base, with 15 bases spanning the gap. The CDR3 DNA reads TGCGCCAGCAGCCAACCCACGGGGGGCCGATCCTACAATGAGCAGTTCTTC. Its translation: CASSQPTGGRSYNEQFF.

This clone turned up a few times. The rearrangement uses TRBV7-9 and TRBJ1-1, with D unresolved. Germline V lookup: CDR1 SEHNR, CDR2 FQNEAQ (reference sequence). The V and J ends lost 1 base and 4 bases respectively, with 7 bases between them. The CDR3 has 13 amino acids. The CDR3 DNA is TGTGCCAGCAGCTTAGGAGGTAGCACTGAAGCTTTCTTT. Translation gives CASSLGGSTEAFF. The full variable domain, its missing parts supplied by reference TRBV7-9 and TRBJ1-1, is DTGVSQNPRHKITKRGQNVTFRCDPISEHNRLYWYRQTLGQGPEFLTYFQNEAQLEKSRLLSDRFSAERPKGSFSTLEIQRTEQGDSAMYLCASSLGGSTEAFFGQGTRLTVV.

CDR3 residues: CASSGAPRTEAFF. The CDR3 coding sequence is TGTGCCAGCAGCGGGGCTCCGAGAACTGAAGCTTTCTTT. The J gene is TRBJ1-1, the V gene TRBV5-5, with D possibly TRBD1 on 5 matching bases. The CDR3 extends over 13 amino acids. Trimming shortened V by 4 bases and J by 5 bases, and 12 bases separated the two germline ends. From germline, CDR1 is SGHKS and CDR2 YYEKEE (reference sequence).

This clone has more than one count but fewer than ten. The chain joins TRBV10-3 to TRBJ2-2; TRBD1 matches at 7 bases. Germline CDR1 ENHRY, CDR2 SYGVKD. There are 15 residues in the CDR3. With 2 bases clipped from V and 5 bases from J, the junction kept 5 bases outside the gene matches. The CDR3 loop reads CAISEPGQSTGELFF. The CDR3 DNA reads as TGTGCCATCAGTGAGCCGGGACAGAGTACCGGGGAGCTGTTTTTT.

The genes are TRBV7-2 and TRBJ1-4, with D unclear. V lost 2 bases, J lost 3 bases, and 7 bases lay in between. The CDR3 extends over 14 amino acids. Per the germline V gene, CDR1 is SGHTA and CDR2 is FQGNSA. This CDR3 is CASSLRDPNEKLFF. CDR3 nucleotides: TGTGCCAGCAGCTTACGGGATCCTAATGAAAAACTGTTTTTT.

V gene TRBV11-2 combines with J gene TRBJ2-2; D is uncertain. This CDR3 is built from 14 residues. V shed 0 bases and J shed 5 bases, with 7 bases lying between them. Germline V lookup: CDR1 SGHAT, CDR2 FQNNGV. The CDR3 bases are TGTGCCAGCAGCTTAGATCGCGTTACCGGGGAGCTGTTTTTT. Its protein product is CASSLDRVTGELFF.

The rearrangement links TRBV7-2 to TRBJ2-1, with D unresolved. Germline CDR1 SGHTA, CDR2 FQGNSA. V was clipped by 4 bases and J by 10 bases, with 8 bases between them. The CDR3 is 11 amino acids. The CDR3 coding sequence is TGTGCCAGCAGCTCCCTAGAGGAGCAGTTCTTC. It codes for CASSSLEEQFF. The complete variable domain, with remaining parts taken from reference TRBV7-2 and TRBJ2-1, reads GAGVSQSPSNKVTEKGKDVELRCDPISGHTALYWYRQSLGQGLEFLIYFQGNSAPDKSGLPSDRFSAERTGGSVSTLTIQRTQQEDSAVYLCASSSLEEQFFGPGTRLTVL.

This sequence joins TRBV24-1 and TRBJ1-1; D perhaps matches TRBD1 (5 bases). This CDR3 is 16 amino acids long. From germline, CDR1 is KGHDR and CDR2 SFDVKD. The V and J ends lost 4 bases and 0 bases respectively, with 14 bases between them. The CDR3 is CATSDGGGGLNTEAFF. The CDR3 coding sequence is TGTGCCACCAGTGACGGGGGTGGCGGGTTGAACACTGAAGCTTTCTTT.

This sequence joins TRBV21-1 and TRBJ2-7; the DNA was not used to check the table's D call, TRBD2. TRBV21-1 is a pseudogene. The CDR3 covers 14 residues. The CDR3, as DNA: TGTGCCAGCAGCCTGGGCGGGGGGAATTACGAGCAGTACTTC. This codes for CASSLGGGNYEQYF.

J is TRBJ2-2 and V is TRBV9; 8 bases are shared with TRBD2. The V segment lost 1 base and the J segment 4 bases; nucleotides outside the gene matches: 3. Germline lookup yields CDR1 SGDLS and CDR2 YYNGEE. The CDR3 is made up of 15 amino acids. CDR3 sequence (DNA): TGTGCCAGCAGCGTATCGGGGGGGCCCACCGGGGAGCTGTTTTTT. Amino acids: CASSVSGGPTGELFF. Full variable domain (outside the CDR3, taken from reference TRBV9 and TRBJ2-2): DSGVTQTPKHLITATGQRVTLRCSPRSGDLSVYWYQQSLDQGLQFLIQYYNGEERAKGNILERFSAQQFPDLHSELNLSSLELGDSALYFCASSVSGGPTGELFFGEGSRLTVL.

The CDR3 sequence is CASSKKRQGSLAKNIQYF. As DNA, the CDR3 is TGTGCCAGCAGCAAAAAGAGACAGGGAAGTTTGGCCAAAAACATTCAGTACTTC. The chain joins TRBV21-1 to TRBJ2-4; the tabulated D call, TRBD1, remains unverified against the DNA. TRBV21-1 is a pseudogene locus. The CDR3 totals 18 residues.

The CDR3 DNA reads as TGTGCCAGCAGCTTGGCAGGGCCAGAAAAACTGTTTTTT. Encoded protein: CASSLAGPEKLFF. The chain has TRBV11-3 and TRBJ1-4, with D possibly being TRBD1 (5 bases). V was trimmed by 3 bases and J by 8 bases, leaving 10 bases between them. CDR3 length: 13 amino acids. CDR1 SGHNT and CDR2 YENEEA come from the germline V gene.